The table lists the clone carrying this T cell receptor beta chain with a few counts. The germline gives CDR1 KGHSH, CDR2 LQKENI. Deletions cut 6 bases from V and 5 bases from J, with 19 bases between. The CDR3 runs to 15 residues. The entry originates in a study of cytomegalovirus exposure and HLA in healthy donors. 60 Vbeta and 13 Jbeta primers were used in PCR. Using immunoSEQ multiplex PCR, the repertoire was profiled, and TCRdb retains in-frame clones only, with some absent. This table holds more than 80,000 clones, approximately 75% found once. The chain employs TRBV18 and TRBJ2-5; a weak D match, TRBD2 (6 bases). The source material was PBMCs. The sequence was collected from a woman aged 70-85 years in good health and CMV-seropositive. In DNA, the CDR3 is TGTGCCAGCTCCCAGCGACTAGGAGTTTGGGAGACCCAGTACTTC. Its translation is CASSQRLGVWETQYF.